Listed below are T cell receptor beta chains from one sample, sequenced in a study of Graves' ophthalmopathy and Graves' hyperthyroidism. TCRdb re-derived calls from the multiplex PCR reads in MiXCR, one entry per CDR3 protein. The table shows around 660,000 distinct CDR3 sequences, with about 38% occurring only once. The source material was peripheral blood. These receptors were obtained from an adult man with Graves' ophthalmopathy. CDR3s include the opening cysteine and the closing phenylalanine or tryptophan. The order of the fields is D gene, V gene, J gene, clone size, CDR3 protein, CDR3 DNA. The D gene is left open where the match is weak. Where a row states a size, it is once, few, many or the class of an expanded clone; other rows omit it.

>NA|TRBV19|TRBJ2-7|many
CASRAPSSYEQYF
TGTGCCAGTAGGGCCCCCTCGAGCTACGAGCAGTACTTC
>NA|TRBV29-1|TRBJ1-1|NA
CRRGGNTEAFF
TGCAGGCGGGGTGGGAACACTGAAGCTTTCTTT
>TRBD1|TRBV25-1|TRBJ1-4|many
CASSDSQGAGGKLFF
TGTGCCAGCAGTGACTCGCAGGGGGCGGGGGGAAAACTGTTTTTT
>NA|TRBV6-5|TRBJ1-2|NA
CASSDWPMPPYGYTF
TGTGCCAGCAGTGATTGGCCCATGCCCCCCTATGGCTACACCTTC
>TRBD1|TRBV5-8|TRBJ2-7|few
CASRTSPLTGGEQYF
TGTGCCAGCAGGACCAGTCCACTTACAGGGGGCGAGCAGTACTTC
>TRBD1|TRBV6-6|TRBJ2-7|few
CASSADRGVSYEQYF
TGTGCCAGCAGTGCTGACAGGGGAGTCTCCTACGAGCAGTACTTC
>NA|TRBV7-9|TRBJ1-1|NA
CASSLGGANNEAFF
TGTGCCAGCAGCTTAGGAGGGGCAAACAATGAAGCTTTCTTT
>TRBD1|TRBV7-9|TRBJ1-2|NA
CATSSLMTGHNDYTF
TGTGCCACCAGCTCGCTTATGACAGGGCACAATGACTACACCTTC
>TRBD1|TRBV25-1|TRBJ2-2|NA
CASSAPLGAGQANTGELFF
TGTGCCAGCAGCGCCCCACTCGGTGCCGGACAGGCGAACACCGGGGAGCTGTTTTTT
>NA|TRBV29-1|TRBJ1-5|many
CSVGLASNQPQHF
TGCAGCGTTGGACTGGCTAGCAATCAGCCCCAGCATTTT
>NA|TRBV7-2|TRBJ2-5|NA
CASSLTSYGTQYF
TGTGCCAGCAGCTTAACTAGTTATGGGACCCAGTACTTC
>NA|TRBV15|TRBJ2-5|NA
CATSSLVGGRETQYF
TGTGCCACCAGCAGCTTGGTCGGGGGAAGAGAGACCCAGTACTTC
>TRBD1|TRBV19|TRBJ2-7|NA
CASSIPAGGAYEQYF
TGTGCCAGTAGTATCCCTGCAGGGGGCGCTTACGAGCAGTACTTC
>NA|TRBV25-1|TRBJ1-1|NA
CASSEYGGSLTEAFF
TGTGCCAGCAGTGAATACGGGGGATCGCTCACTGAAGCTTTCTTT
>TRBD1|TRBV7-9|TRBJ1-3|NA
CASSPRQGNYGYTIYF
TGTGCCAGCAGCCCCAGACAGGGCAACTATGGCTACACCATATATTTT
>NA|TRBV7-2|TRBJ2-7|many
CASSLNRYEQYF
TGTGCCAGCAGCTTAAACCGGTACGAGCAGTACTTC
>NA|TRBV7-8|TRBJ2-7|NA
CASSRQAVLPYDEQYF
TGTGCCAGCAGCCGGCAGGCGGTCCTCCCGTATGATGAGCAGTACTTC
>NA|TRBV20-1|TRBJ1-3|few
CSAPDGPVSGNTIYF
TGCAGTGCCCCGGACGGTCCAGTCTCTGGAAACACCATATATTTT
>NA|TRBV10-3|TRBJ1-1|NA
CASSYPETGGTEAFF
TGTGCCAGCAGTTACCCCGAGACAGGAGGAACTGAAGCTTTCTTT
>NA|TRBV2|TRBJ2-2|NA
CASSSGEPGELFF
TGTGCCAGCAGTTCAGGGGAACCCGGGGAGCTGTTTTTT
>TRBD1|TRBV4-3|TRBJ2-5|many
CASSQGPGQGQETQYF
TGCGCCAGCAGCCAAGGTCCGGGACAGGGCCAAGAGACCCAGTACTTC
>NA|TRBV6-6|TRBJ1-6|NA
CASSYTLDGNPLHF
TGTGCCAGCAGTTACACCCTGGATGGGAATCCCCTCCACTTT
>TRBD1|TRBV7-8|TRBJ1-1|NA
CASSKGQPEAFF
TGTGCCAGCAGTAAGGGACAGCCTGAAGCTTTCTTT
>TRBD2|TRBV9|TRBJ2-7|NA
CASSVEPGGEQYF
TGTGCCAGCAGCGTAGAGCCGGGAGGCGAGCAGTACTTC
>TRBD1|TRBV10-2|TRBJ1-5|many
CATGTGVNQPQHF
TGCGCCACCGGGACAGGCGTCAATCAGCCCCAGCATTTT
>NA|TRBV7-2|TRBJ1-4|many
CASSQGSKAGKLFF
TGTGCCAGCAGCCAGGGATCAAAAGCCGGAAAACTGTTTTTT
>TRBD2|TRBV9|TRBJ2-5|many
CASSVGASGGETQYF
TGTGCCAGCAGCGTAGGGGCTAGCGGAGGAGAGACCCAGTACTTC
>NA|TRBV9|TRBJ2-6|NA
CASNDAGANVLTF
TGTGCCAGCAACGACGCGGGGGCCAACGTCCTGACTTTC
>NA|TRBV7-2|TRBJ1-5|NA
CASRGGGRQALMQPQHF
TGTGCCAGCAGGGGGGGCGGGAGGCAGGCCCTGATGCAGCCCCAGCATTTT
>NA|TRBV5-4|TRBJ1-2|few
CAWKNRSGRYGYTF
TGTGCCTGGAAAAACAGGTCGGGTCGGTATGGCTACACCTTC
>TRBD1|TRBV7-9|TRBJ1-6|NA
CASSLTGQGGNSPLHF
TGTGCCAGCAGCTTAACCGGACAGGGGGGCAATTCACCCCTCCACTTT
>NA|TRBV2|TRBJ1-2|many
CASRDSRRYGYTF
TGTGCCAGCAGGGACAGTCGGCGCTATGGCTACACCTTC
>NA|TRBV29-1|TRBJ2-7|many
CSVEIEHEQYF
TGCAGCGTTGAGATAGAGCACGAGCAGTACTTC
>TRBD1|TRBV12-3/TRBV12-4|TRBJ1-5|many
CASSLEGQGNQPQHF
TGTGCCAGCAGTTTAGAGGGACAGGGGAATCAGCCCCAGCATTTT
>TRBD2|TRBV20-1|TRBJ2-7|many
CSAKAGGSYEQYF
TGCAGTGCTAAGGCGGGAGGATCCTACGAGCAGTACTTC
>NA|TRBV25-1|TRBJ2-5|many
CASSEMRRAGETQYF
TGTGCCAGCAGTGAAATGAGGAGGGCGGGGGAGACCCAGTACTTC
>NA|TRBV29-1|TRBJ2-6|NA
CSVRAGLGANVLTF
TGCAGCGTTAGGGCAGGGCTTGGGGCCAACGTCCTGACTTTC